A selection of T cell receptor beta chains follows, all from one sample in a study of blood T cell repertoires in COVID-19. Using immunoSEQ multiplex PCR, the repertoire was profiled, and TCRdb retains in-frame clones only, with some absent. The data hold about 240,000 clones, with around four fifths observed a single time. Source material: peripheral blood. Receptors originate from a woman in her sixties or seventies with acute or convalescent COVID-19. Both conserved end residues are part of each CDR3. The D gene is left open where the match is weak. Clone size is shown for a subset of rows, as once, few, many or a class of expanded clone.

cdr3_nt cdr3_aa j_call clone_size v_call d_call
TGTGCCAGCAGCGGGGGACAGGGAAACACTGAAGCTTTCTTT CASSGGQGNTEAFF TRBJ1-1 NA TRBV5-4 TRBD1
TGTGCCATCAGTGATAGGGGCGGTCAGCCCCAGCATTTT CAISDRGGQPQHF TRBJ1-5 NA TRBV10-3 NA
TGTGCCAGCAGTCCAGGCCCTAATTCACCCCTCCACTTT CASSPGPNSPLHF TRBJ1-6 NA TRBV12-3/TRBV12-4 NA
TGTGCCAGCAGTGAGGATGTGGGGGGGTATGGCTACACCTTC CASSEDVGGYGYTF TRBJ1-2 NA TRBV6-1 NA
TGCGCCAGCAGCTTGAATCGCGGCCAGGAGGATGGCTACACCTTC CASSLNRGQEDGYTF TRBJ1-2 NA TRBV5-1 NA
TGTGCCAGCAGCAAAGGTCGGCGCCCCCGGGACAGGGGTATCAAGAGCTCCTACAATGAGCAGTTCTTC CASSKGRRPRDRGIKSSYNEQFF TRBJ2-1 NA TRBV21-1 NA
TGTGCCAGCAGTCTACGACAGGGTATAAGCAATCAGCCCCAGCATTTT CASSLRQGISNQPQHF TRBJ1-5 NA TRBV2 TRBD1
TGTGCCAGTAGTCTACAGGGGTATAATTCACCCCTCCACTTT CASSLQGYNSPLHF TRBJ1-6 NA TRBV19 TRBD1
TGTGCCAGCAGCTTAGCGCAGGGTATGTCACCCCTCCACTTT CASSLAQGMSPLHF TRBJ1-6 NA TRBV7-2 NA
TGTGCCAGCAGCTTTGGACAGGGGGCCACTGAAGCTTTCTTT CASSFGQGATEAFF TRBJ1-1 NA TRBV11-2 TRBD1
TGCGCCAGCAGACAAGAGGGGGCCGGCTATGGCTACACCTTC CASRQEGAGYGYTF TRBJ1-2 NA TRBV5-1 TRBD1
TGTGCCAGCAGTACGCCTCGGGACAGGTCACTGTTTTTT CASSTPRDRSLFF TRBJ1-4 NA TRBV6-2/TRBV6-3 TRBD1
TGTGCCAGCAGTGTAGAAGGACAGAGATCCACCGGGGAGCTGTTTTTT CASSVEGQRSTGELFF TRBJ2-2 NA TRBV6-4 NA
TGTGCCAGCAGCAGGGGCATGAACTATGGCTACACCTTC CASSRGMNYGYTF TRBJ1-2 NA TRBV27 NA
TGCAGCGTTGGGACTAGCGGGTATTTCACAGATACGCAGTATTTT CSVGTSGYFTDTQYF TRBJ2-3 NA TRBV29-1 TRBD2
TGTGCCAGCAGTGTTGGGACAGGGGAAAAAGCTTTCTTT CASSVGTGEKAFF TRBJ1-1 few TRBV9 TRBD1
TGTGCCAGCAGCTTGGGGACTTTAACTGAAGCTTTCTTT CASSLGTLTEAFF TRBJ1-1 NA TRBV5-4 NA
TGCGCCAGCAGCCTGCAATGGGGGCCTGGGACAGGGTTTTCTGGGGCCAACGTCCTGACTTTC CASSLQWGPGTGFSGANVLTF TRBJ2-6 NA TRBV4-1 TRBD1
TGTGCCTGGAGTATAGGGGGGGTGTCAGATACGCAGTATTTT CAWSIGGVSDTQYF TRBJ2-3 once TRBV30 NA
TGTGCCAGCAGCTTACCACAGGGGGGTACGGCCAATGAGCAGTTCTTC CASSLPQGGTANEQFF TRBJ2-1 once TRBV7-2 TRBD1
TGTGCCATCAGTGAGTTGGGCGTGTTACAATTTTCTGTGAACACTGAAGCTTTCTTT CAISELGVLQFSVNTEAFF TRBJ1-1 NA TRBV10-3 NA
TGTGCCTGGAGTTCCTACTCTGGGGCCAACGTCCTGACTTTC CAWSSYSGANVLTF TRBJ2-6 NA TRBV30 NA
TGTGCCAGCAGCCAGTCGACAGAGAATGAGCAGTTCTTC CASSQSTENEQFF TRBJ2-1 NA TRBV3-1/TRBV3-2 NA
TGTGCCAGCAGCTCCAAATTCGGTTCACCCCTCCACTTT CASSSKFGSPLHF TRBJ1-6 NA TRBV6-2/TRBV6-3 NA
TGTGCCAGCAGGGAGGACAGCTCCTATAATTCACCCCTCCACTTT CASREDSSYNSPLHF TRBJ1-6 NA TRBV6-4 NA
TGTGCCAGCAGCGTCCTTTCGTTGAGAGTAGGAGGGGAGACCCAGTACTTC CASSVLSLRVGGETQYF TRBJ2-5 NA TRBV7-9 NA
TGTGCCAGTAGTATTTTTAGGACAGGGGGTGGCACTGAAGCTTTCTTT CASSIFRTGGGTEAFF TRBJ1-1 NA TRBV19 TRBD1
TGTGCCAGTAGCAGGTCGCCCGGAGGAAACACCATATATTTT CASSRSPGGNTIYF TRBJ1-3 NA TRBV19 NA
TGTGCCAGCAGTGAAGAAGGGGGCGTAGGTGGCTACACCTTC CASSEEGGVGGYTF TRBJ1-2 NA TRBV2 TRBD1
TGTGCCAGCAGCCCAGGGCCCTCTGGAAACACCATATATTTT CASSPGPSGNTIYF TRBJ1-3 NA TRBV13 NA
TGTGCCAGCAGCCCGCTGGGACAGGGGGACTATGGCTACACCTTC CASSPLGQGDYGYTF TRBJ1-2 NA TRBV7-2 TRBD1
TGTGCCAGCACCCCATACGGGGTGTACGAGACCCAGTACTTC CASTPYGVYETQYF TRBJ2-5 NA TRBV6-2/TRBV6-3 NA
TGCGCCAGCAGCCCACACATTAGCGGGGGGGGAGAGACCCAGTACTTC CASSPHISGGGETQYF TRBJ2-5 NA TRBV4-3 TRBD2
TGTGCCAGCAGCTTGGAACCGAGGAGAAATGAAAAACTGTTTTTT CASSLEPRRNEKLFF TRBJ1-4 NA TRBV5-6 NA
TGTGCCTGGCGTCCACCGGGACAGGGTGTATACACCTTC CAWRPPGQGVYTF TRBJ1-2 NA TRBV2 TRBD1
TGTGCCAGCAGAGACGACAGAGAAGAGCAGTACTTC CASRDDREEQYF TRBJ2-7 NA TRBV2 NA
TGTGCCACCAGCAAGGGACAGGGGGTAGATACGCAGTATTTT CATSKGQGVDTQYF TRBJ2-3 NA TRBV15 TRBD1
TGCGCCAGCAGCCCCTCAGGGACTGGGGCCAACGTCCTGACTTTC CASSPSGTGANVLTF TRBJ2-6 NA TRBV4-1 NA
TGTGCCAGCTCAGCCCGGGCTGGGGGCGGGTTAGACACTGAAGCTTTCTTT CASSARAGGGLDTEAFF TRBJ1-1 NA TRBV18 NA
TGTGCCAGCAGTTTCGTCGACTATGGCTACACCTTC CASSFVDYGYTF TRBJ1-2 NA TRBV28 NA
TGTGCCAGCAGCTTGGCCAACGTAGGGGGCCGTGGCTACACCTTC CASSLANVGGRGYTF TRBJ1-2 NA TRBV5-5 TRBD1
TGTGCCAGCAGCAACAGACTAGCGGGAGACACCGGGGAGCTGTTTTTT CASSNRLAGDTGELFF TRBJ2-2 NA TRBV4-2 TRBD2
TGTGCCAGAAAAGATCGGTCAGGGTATATTAATGAGCAGTTCTTC CARKDRSGYINEQFF TRBJ2-1 NA TRBV5-3 NA
TGTGCCAGCAGTTTAGAGGACAGGGATAATTCACCCCTCCACTTT CASSLEDRDNSPLHF TRBJ1-6 NA TRBV28 TRBD1
TGTGCCAGCAGCCAGGCTGACCAAGACGAATATAGCAATCAGCCCCAGCATTTT CASSQADQDEYSNQPQHF TRBJ1-5 NA TRBV21-1 NA